The 25 T cell receptor beta chains below come from one sample, sequenced in a study of blood T cell repertoires in COVID-19. Using immunoSEQ multiplex PCR, the repertoire was profiled, and TCRdb retains in-frame clones only, with some absent. The table has approximately 280,000 clones, 88% seen once; the top ten hold about 9.8%. The sample comprised peripheral blood. The receptors here all came from a young man with active or convalescent COVID-19.

CDR3 sequence: CSVEEQDDTIYF. The CDR3 bases are TGCAGCGTTGAAGAACAGGACGACACCATATATTTT. V is TRBV29-1 and J is TRBJ1-3, with a tentative D call TRBD1 (5 bases). V dropped 0 bases and J dropped 8 bases, with 8 bases sitting between them. This CDR3 spans 12 amino acids. Germline V gene data show CDR1 as SQVTM and CDR2 as ANQGSEA.

This chain joins TRBV6-5 and TRBJ1-2; TRBD1 aligns across 8 bases. With 0 bases clipped from V and 7 bases from J, the junction kept 4 bases outside the gene matches. Germline V CDR1 and CDR2: MNHEY, SVGAGI. The CDR3 extends over 14 amino acids. CDR3 DNA: TGTGCCAGCAGTTACTCTAGACAGGGGACTGGCTACACCTTC. This gives the protein CASSYSRQGTGYTF.

The V call is TRBV7-2, the J call TRBJ2-5, with 14 nucleotides matching TRBD2. The germline V gene encodes CDR1 SGHTA and CDR2 FQGNSA. The V and J ends lost 4 bases and 4 bases, in that order; junction bases with no gene match: 5. The CDR3 covers 16 residues. The CDR3: CASSSGLAGGPETQYF. The CDR3, as DNA: TGTGCCAGCAGCTCTGGACTAGCGGGGGGCCCAGAGACCCAGTACTTC.

The chain is built from TRBV9 and TRBJ2-1; 10 nucleotides match TRBD1. CDR3 length: 18 amino acids. Germline CDR1 is SGDLS and CDR2 is YYNGEE. Losses at the gene ends were 3 bases for V and 4 bases for J; bases not matched to a gene: 13. The CDR3 protein is CASSAPSRDRGGYNEQFF. The CDR3, as DNA: TGTGCCAGCAGCGCGCCGTCCCGGGACAGGGGTGGTTACAATGAGCAGTTCTTC. The complete variable domain, with remaining parts taken from reference TRBV9 and TRBJ2-1, reads DSGVTQTPKHLITATGQRVTLRCSPRSGDLSVYWYQQSLDQGLQFLIQYYNGEERAKGNILERFSAQQFPDLHSELNLSSLELGDSALYFCASSAPSRDRGGYNEQFFGPGTRLTVL.

This clone has only one observation. The V gene is TRBV10-3, the J gene TRBJ1-6; unclear D gene. The CDR3 spans 12 residues. The germline V and J ends were trimmed by 5 bases and 11 bases, with 10 bases remaining between them. Germline assignment: CDR1 ENHRY and CDR2 SYGVKD. The CDR3 region has the DNA TGTGCCATCAGTACGGGGTCGACACCCCTCCACTTT. This encodes CAISTGSTPLHF.

The CDR3 spells CASSFGRGQTEAFF. The CDR3 DNA is TGTGCCAGCAGCTTCGGCAGGGGGCAGACTGAAGCTTTCTTT. This chain links TRBV7-8 with TRBJ1-1; 8 positions agree with TRBD1. The trim removed 3 bases at V and 5 bases at J, leaving 5 bases unmatched. The CDR3 covers 14 residues. From germline, CDR1 is SGHVS and CDR2 FQNEAQ.

The CDR3 here is CASRNTGDYGYTF. The CDR3 DNA follows: TGTGCCAGCAGAAACACAGGGGACTATGGCTACACCTTC. The chain has TRBV6-5 and TRBJ1-2, with TRBD1 identical over 7 bases. The germline V gene has CDR1 MNHEY and CDR2 SVGAGI. The CDR3 has 13 residues. Trimming took 6 bases from V and 3 from J; bases not matched to a gene: 4.

There are a few counts of this clone. The chain joins TRBV25-1 to TRBJ2-2, with 8 bases fitting TRBD2. J was trimmed by 7 bases and V by 6 bases; bases with no gene match: 7. The CDR3 contains 14 residues. Germline values: CDR1 MGHDK, CDR2 SYGVNS. Here the CDR3 reads CASSLGGGSGELFF. The CDR3 DNA follows: TGTGCCAGCAGCCTTGGCGGGGGGAGCGGGGAGCTGTTTTTT. The variable domain in full, completed from reference TRBV25-1 and TRBJ2-2, reads EADIYQTPRYLVIGTGKKITLECSQTMGHDKMYWYQQDPGMELHLIHYSYGVNSTEKGDLSSESTVSRIRTEHFPLTLESARPSHTSQYLCASSLGGGSGELFFGEGSRLTVL.

The chain carries TRBV10-1 and TRBJ1-1; D remains ambiguous. Trimming stripped 0 bases from V and 0 bases from J, with 8 bases between. Germline CDR1 WNHNN, CDR2 SYGVQD (reference sequence). The CDR3 is 15 residues long. CDR3: CASSESRNMNTEAFF. The CDR3 bases are TGCGCCAGCAGTGAGTCGAGGAACATGAACACTGAAGCTTTCTTT.

The chain links TRBV9 to TRBJ2-5; D gene ambiguous. Trimming left V 4 bases short and J 5 bases short, with 12 bases between. This CDR3 is 13 amino acids long. From germline, CDR1 is SGDLS and CDR2 YYNGEE. CDR3 region: CASSPTWRETQYF. CDR3 DNA sequence: TGTGCCAGCAGCCCTACCTGGCGGGAGACCCAGTACTTC.

The CDR3: CASSLEASGGERQFF. CDR3 DNA sequence: TGTGCCAGCAGCTTAGAGGCTAGCGGGGGAGAAAGGCAGTTCTTC. The chain couples TRBV7-7 to TRBJ2-1; 10 bases match TRBD2. This CDR3 is built from 15 residues. From germline, CDR1 is SSHAT and CDR2 FNYEAQ (reference sequence). The J segment lost 12 bases and the V segment lost 1 base, leaving 9 bases of the junction unmatched.

This chain connects TRBV6-1 to TRBJ1-2; the D gene is possibly TRBD1 (6 bases). CDR3 length equals 16 residues. The V end was cut by 2 bases, the J end by 4 bases, with 17 bases between. Germline V lookup: CDR1 MNHNS, CDR2 SASEGT. The CDR3 DNA sequence: TGTGCCAGCAGTGAACCCCCTCAGGGGACGGCCTATGGCTACACCTTC. This sequence encodes CASSEPPQGTAYGYTF.

The CDR3 sequence: CASSLMGTSGGAVETQYF. CDR3 nucleotide sequence: TGCGCCAGCAGCTTGATGGGGACTAGCGGGGGGGCCGTGGAGACCCAGTACTTC. V and J are TRBV5-1 and TRBJ2-5; TRBD2 matches at 16 bases. The CDR3 has 18 residues. V lost 1 base to trimming and J lost 5 bases; unmatched junction nucleotides: 8. The germline V gene has CDR1 SGHRS and CDR2 YFSETQ.

The count of this clone is one. The chain is built from TRBV29-1 and TRBJ2-1; D possibly corresponds to TRBD2 (6 bases). The CDR3 sequence is 14 residues long. Germline loops: CDR1 SQVTM, CDR2 ANQGSEA. The V gene lost 6 bases and the J gene lost 0 bases, with 12 bases spanning the gap. The DNA for the CDR3 is TGCAGCGTGGTAGGAGGGGTCTCCTACAATGAGCAGTTCTTC. Its translation is CSVVGGVSYNEQFF.

The chain recombines TRBV11-3 with TRBJ2-1; 7 bases fit TRBD2. The V gene end was trimmed by 1 base and the J gene end by 3 bases; junction bases not matched to a gene: 3. The germline gives CDR1 SGHNT, CDR2 YENEEA. The CDR3 extends over 15 amino acids. Written as DNA, the CDR3 is TGTGCCAGCAGCTTAGGTGGGGGGGTCTACAATGAGCAGTTCTTC. Translated, it gives CASSLGGGVYNEQFF. Full variable domain (outside the CDR3, taken from reference TRBV11-3 and TRBJ2-1): EAGVVQSPRYKIIEKKQPVAFWCNPISGHNTLYWYLQNLGQGPELLIRYENEEAVDDSQLPKDRFSAERLKGVDSTLKIQPAELGDSAVYLCASSLGGGVYNEQFFGPGTRLTVL.

The chain couples TRBV29-1 to TRBJ1-3, with 7 bases identical to TRBD1. J gave up 4 bases and V 7 bases, and 10 bases lay outside the gene matches. The CDR3 sequence is 14 residues long. The germline V gene encodes CDR1 SQVTM and CDR2 ANQGSEA. The CDR3, as DNA: TGCAGCGCCGCGACAGGGAAGTCGGGAAACACCATATATTTT. Its protein is CSAATGKSGNTIYF.

The chain combines TRBV24-1 with TRBJ1-1; possibly TRBD1 for D (6 bases). CDR1 KGHDR and CDR2 SFDVKD come from the germline V gene. V was trimmed by 3 bases and J by 1 base, leaving 8 bases between them. The CDR3 is 14 residues long. The CDR3 nucleotides read TGTGCCACCAGTGATCCGACAGGGAACACTGAAGCTTTCTTT. As protein: CATSDPTGNTEAFF.

This clone was observed a single time. This chain uses TRBV18 with TRBJ1-2, with D perhaps TRBD1 (6 bases). Germline loops: CDR1 KGHSH, CDR2 LQKENI. V was trimmed by 6 bases and J by 2 bases, leaving 7 bases between them. The CDR3 contains 12 residues. The CDR3 loop reads CASSDRNYGYTF. The CDR3 nucleotides are TGTGCCAGCTCCGACAGGAACTATGGCTACACCTTC.

The chain has TRBV6-5 and TRBJ2-1, with a weak D call TRBD2 (5 bases). The CDR3 covers 14 residues. Trimming stripped 2 bases from V and 6 bases from J, with 11 bases between. Germline assignment: CDR1 MNHEY and CDR2 SVGAGI. DNA of the CDR3: TGTGCCAGCAGTTACGCGGGCGCGCTCAATGAGCAGTTCTTC. This encodes CASSYAGALNEQFF.

This clone is a singleton in its sample. The chain combines TRBV4-1 with TRBJ1-1; D is uncertain. There are 15 residues in the CDR3. Trimming left V 4 bases short and J 1 base short, with 13 bases between. Germline CDR1 reads MGHRA; CDR2 reads YSYEKL. The CDR3 is CASSLNKAGNTEAFF. CDR3 nucleotides: TGCGCCAGCAGCCTCAACAAGGCAGGGAACACTGAAGCTTTCTTT.

In its sample, this clone was seen a few times. The chain is built from TRBV3-1 (or the pseudogene TRBV3-2) and TRBJ1-2; a possible D gene is TRBD1 (6 bases). V lost 0 bases and J lost 1, with 21 bases in between. Germline V CDR1 and CDR2: LGHDT, YNNKEL (reference sequence). This CDR3 is built from 19 residues. Here the CDR3 reads CASSQDLPQGWPFNYGYTF. The DNA for the CDR3 is TGTGCCAGCAGCCAAGATCTCCCGCAGGGGTGGCCCTTTAACTATGGCTACACCTTC.

This chain connects TRBV6-1 to TRBJ1-5, with 7 bases matching TRBD1. Germline loops: CDR1 MNHNS, CDR2 SASEGT. The J segment lost 5 bases and the V segment lost 2 bases, leaving 0 bases of the junction unmatched. The CDR3 runs to 13 residues. CDR3 nucleotide sequence: TGTGCCAGCAGTGAAACAGGGGATCAGCCCCAGCATTTT. Protein: CASSETGDQPQHF.

DNA for the CDR3: TGTGCCAGCAGTCCCGACAGGGGGCAGGTAGGAAATCAGCCCCAGCATTTT. It encodes CASSPDRGQVGNQPQHF. V is TRBV6-2 or TRBV6-3 and J is TRBJ1-5; 10 bases fit TRBD1. This CDR3 has 17 residues. The junction had 11 bases not matched to a gene; V was cut back by 5 bases and J by 4 bases. CDR1 and CDR2 from the germline V gene are MNHEY and SVGEGT.

The sample holds one count of this clone. The rearrangement uses TRBV4-1 and TRBJ1-4, with 9 positions matching TRBD1. The CDR3 contains 16 residues. Looked up from germline, CDR1 is MGHRA and CDR2 is YSYEKL. Trimming removed 3 bases from V and 6 bases from J; junction bases left unmatched: 8. In nucleotides, the CDR3 is TGCGCCAGCAGCCAGTACGCGGGACAGGGTTATGAAAAACTGTTTTTT. Translation: CASSQYAGQGYEKLFF.

This chain uses TRBV4-1 with TRBJ1-1; D gene uncertain. CDR1 MGHRA and CDR2 YSYEKL come from the germline V gene. The CDR3 covers 12 residues. Trimming cost V 3 bases and J 1 base, with 3 bases left between them. As DNA, the CDR3 is TGCGCCAGCAGCCATCAGAACACTGAAGCTTTCTTT. It translates to CASSHQNTEAFF.